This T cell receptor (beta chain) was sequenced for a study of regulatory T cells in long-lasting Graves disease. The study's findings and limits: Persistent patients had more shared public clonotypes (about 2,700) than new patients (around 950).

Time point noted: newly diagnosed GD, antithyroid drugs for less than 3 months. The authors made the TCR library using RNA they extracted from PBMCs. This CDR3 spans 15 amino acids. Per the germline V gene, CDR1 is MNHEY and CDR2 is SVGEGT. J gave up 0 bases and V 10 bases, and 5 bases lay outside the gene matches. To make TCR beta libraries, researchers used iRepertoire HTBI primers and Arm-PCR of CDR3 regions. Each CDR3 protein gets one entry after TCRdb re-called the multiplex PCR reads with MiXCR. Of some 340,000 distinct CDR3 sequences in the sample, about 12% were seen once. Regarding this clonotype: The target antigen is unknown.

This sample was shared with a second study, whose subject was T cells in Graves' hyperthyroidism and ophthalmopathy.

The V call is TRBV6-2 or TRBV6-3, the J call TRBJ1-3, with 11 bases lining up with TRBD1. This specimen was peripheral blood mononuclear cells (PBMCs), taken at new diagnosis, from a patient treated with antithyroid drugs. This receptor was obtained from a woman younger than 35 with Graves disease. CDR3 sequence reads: CATRDRGISGNTIYF. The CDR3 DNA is TGTGCCACCCGGGACAGGGGGATCTCTGGAAACACCATATATTTT.